A selection of T cell receptor beta chains follows, all from one sample in a study of cytomegalovirus exposure and HLA in healthy donors. Only in-frame clones appear in the TCRdb table, and some are missing; sequencing was by immunoSEQ multiplex PCR. Altogether under 200,000 clones are present, about three quarters being singletons, with the ten largest covering about 3.1%. The sequencing sample was made of PBMCs. The receptor source for this set is a woman aged 45-59 years in good health and CMV-seropositive. CDR3s include the opening cysteine and the closing phenylalanine or tryptophan.

V gene	J gene	CDR3 protein
TRBV28	TRBJ2-7	CASSSRPAGYREQYF
TRBV14	TRBJ2-1	CASSLPGRRGGQAYNEQFF
TRBV19	TRBJ1-2	CASSPRGGVYGYTF
TRBV9	TRBJ2-2	CASSLSGGGLRPGELFF
TRBV10-3	TRBJ2-3	CAISPGDGGGTDTQYF
TRBV11-3	TRBJ1-4	CASSRETGEKLFF
TRBV18	TRBJ2-1	CASSPPGQGVYNEQFF
TRBV30	TRBJ2-2	CAWSVAGVTSGELFF
TRBV7-2	TRBJ2-5	CASSSQTSDRQETQYF
TRBV19	TRBJ2-7	CASSPGGAPYEQYF
TRBV11-2	TRBJ1-2	CASSLGRRLYGYTF
TRBV28	TRBJ1-2	CASRDRGSNSGYTF
TRBV4-3	TRBJ1-2	CASSQKQQPLDILDYGYTF
TRBV6-5	TRBJ2-7	CASSPGRPYEQYF
TRBV14	TRBJ2-3	CASSLSYGAITDTQYF
TRBV6-5	TRBJ1-3	CATHFGNTIYF
TRBV18	TRBJ1-5	CASSPTGVSNQPQHF
TRBV27	TRBJ1-5	CASSWTGDSNQPQHF
TRBV6-1	TRBJ1-4	CASSEQGDTNEKLFF
TRBV6-5	TRBJ2-2	CASRRSGIGELFF
TRBV7-9	TRBJ1-1	CASSSFTGGGEAFF
TRBV19	TRBJ1-2	CASSLGQGAYGYTF
TRBV18	TRBJ1-5	CASSPGQGGQPQHF
TRBV21-1	TRBJ2-7	CASSFPGKTYEQYF
TRBV5-1	TRBJ2-5	CASSLAPRGGPETQYF
TRBV5-1	TRBJ1-1	CASSETGLNTEAFF
TRBV27	TRBJ2-3	CASKISGVDGTDTQYF
TRBV28	TRBJ2-7	CASSSPGKTGVGEQYF
TRBV10-3	TRBJ1-1	CAISESTGAPTEAFF
TRBV5-1	TRBJ1-1	CASSEGRGAFF
TRBV5-1	TRBJ1-2	CASRLTGTGASGYTF
TRBV7-6	TRBJ2-1	CASSFRQGSLNEQFF
TRBV4-1	TRBJ2-3	CASSRLGASTDTQYF
TRBV4-3	TRBJ1-4	CASSQRTGPQDEKLFF
TRBV7-6	TRBJ2-2	CASSHRGGDTGELFF
TRBV19	TRBJ2-3	CASSSRLAQSTDTQYF
TRBV6-5	TRBJ1-4	CASSPGQGLYEKLFF
TRBV4-3	TRBJ2-1	CASSQGGATLRDEQFF